Each of the 9 T cell receptor beta chains below was sequenced from the same sample in a study of OX40 agonist ivuxolimab in advanced cancers. Sequencing used immunoSEQ multiplex PCR; TCRdb keeps in-frame clones, though not all of them. The data hold roughly 41,000 clones, with 86% observed a single time. Sequencing used CD4+ or CD8+ T cells sorted from blood, obtained in a trial of the OX40 agonist ivuxolimab. The receptors shown here come from an adult with an advanced solid tumor such as melanoma, head and neck, liver or kidney cancer.

CDR3 bases: TGTGCCAGCAGCCTTGGGACAGGGAGTAATGGCAATCAGCCCCAGCATTTT. Translation gives CASSLGTGSNGNQPQHF. The chain joins TRBV11-2 to TRBJ1-5; 9 nucleotides align to TRBD1. J was trimmed by 2 bases and V by 5 bases; bases with no gene match: 10. The CDR3 is 17 residues long. From germline, CDR1 is SGHAT and CDR2 FQNNGV. Full variable domain (outside the CDR3, taken from reference TRBV11-2 and TRBJ1-5): EAGVAQSPRYKIIEKRQSVAFWCNPISGHATLYWYQQILGQGPKLLIQFQNNGVVDDSQLPKDRFSAERLKGVDSTLKIQPAKLEDSAVYLCASSLGTGSNGNQPQHFGDGTRLSIL.

The table lists this clone with a count of one. The chain employs TRBV6-5 and TRBJ1-1; 10 nucleotides align to TRBD1. The CDR3 is made up of 14 amino acids. The trim removed 2 bases at V and 5 bases at J, leaving 2 bases unmatched. CDR1 and CDR2 from the germline V gene are MNHEY and SVGAGI. The CDR3 is CASSYGTGATEAFF. CDR3 nucleotides: TGTGCCAGCAGTTACGGGACAGGGGCTACTGAAGCTTTCTTT.

This clone has a single count. The chain links TRBV19 to TRBJ1-5, with TRBD1 matching over 10 bases. The CDR3 covers 15 residues. V was clipped by 9 bases and J by 7 bases; unmatched bases: 12. Germline V CDR1 and CDR2: LNHDA, SQIVND (reference sequence). Written as DNA, the CDR3 is TGTGCCAGCGTCCGGGACAGGGGTGTAGACCAGCCCCAGCATTTT. Encoded protein: CASVRDRGVDQPQHF.

The chain joins TRBV20-1 to TRBJ2-3; TRBD2 agrees at 9 bases. Looked up from germline, CDR1 is DFQATT and CDR2 is SNEGSKA (reference sequence). There are 11 residues in the CDR3. V shed 3 bases and J 11 bases; nucleotides not matched to a gene: 3. The CDR3 protein is CSARGAGGQYF. The CDR3 region has the DNA TGCAGTGCTAGGGGAGCGGGGGGGCAGTATTTT.

The chain carries TRBV7-2 and TRBJ2-3, with D hard to call. CDR3 size: 12 residues. CDR1 SGHTA and CDR2 FQGNSA come from the germline V gene. Trimming removed 8 bases at V and 3 bases at J, with 9 bases between. The CDR3 protein is CASGDSTDTQYF. The CDR3 DNA reads TGTGCCAGCGGGGATAGTACAGATACGCAGTATTTT.

This clone appeared a single time. This chain links TRBV15 with TRBJ1-2; D is ambiguous. The V end lost 2 bases, the J end lost 6 bases, and 13 bases lay between the germline ends. From germline, CDR1 is LNHNV and CDR2 YYDKDF (reference sequence). There are 14 residues in the CDR3. Here the CDR3 reads CATSRTSSFDGYTF. In nucleotides, the CDR3 is TGTGCCACCAGCAGAACTAGCAGTTTCGATGGCTACACCTTC.

This clone was seen a single time. The chain is built from TRBV28 and TRBJ1-2; D is possibly TRBD1 (6 bases). V lost 4 bases and J lost 3, with 15 bases in between. Germline V gene lookup returns CDR1 MDHEN and CDR2 SYDVKM. This CDR3 is built from 15 residues. The DNA of the CDR3 is TGTGCCAGCAGTTCCCCTAGGGACACGGACTATGGCTACACCTTC. As protein: CASSSPRDTDYGYTF.

This clone was seen only a few times. The V and J genes are TRBV11-2 and TRBJ1-3; maybe TRBD1 (6 bases). This CDR3 is built from 17 residues. Germline CDR1 is SGHAT and CDR2 is FQNNGV. The V end was cut by 5 bases, the J end by 3 bases, with 20 bases between. CDR3 nucleotide sequence: TGTGCCAGCAGCCCAAGCGTCGGGGGCGCGGGTGGAAACACCATATATTTT. Its protein is CASSPSVGGAGGNTIYF. Together with reference TRBV11-2 and TRBJ1-3, the CDR3 gives the full variable domain: EAGVAQSPRYKIIEKRQSVAFWCNPISGHATLYWYQQILGQGPKLLIQFQNNGVVDDSQLPKDRFSAERLKGVDSTLKIQPAKLEDSAVYLCASSPSVGGAGGNTIYFGEGSWLTVV.

The chain couples TRBV7-9 to TRBJ2-3, with 9 positions matching TRBD2. Germline values: CDR1 SEHNR, CDR2 FQNEAQ (reference sequence). The junction had 13 bases not matched to a gene; V was cut back by 5 bases and J by 7 bases. The CDR3 spans 16 residues. CDR3 sequence reads: CASSPFGAGGPNTQYF. The DNA for the CDR3 is TGTGCCAGCAGCCCCTTTGGCGCGGGGGGGCCGAATACGCAGTATTTT.